The 14 T cell receptor beta chains reported below all come from one sample, sequenced in a study of OX40 agonist ivuxolimab in advanced cancers. Some clones are missing from TCRdb's copy, which holds only in-frame ones; the method was immunoSEQ multiplex PCR. The sample contains around 25,000 clones, around 86% of which appear only once. The starting material was CD4+ or CD8+ T cells sorted from blood, obtained in a trial of the OX40 agonist ivuxolimab. These receptors all come from an adult with an advanced solid tumor such as melanoma, head and neck, liver or kidney cancer.

The V gene is TRBV2, the J gene TRBJ1-6; the match to TRBD1 covers 7 bases. The CDR3 is 15 amino acids. From germline, CDR1 is SNHLY and CDR2 FYNNEI. V lost 8 bases and J lost 4; bases outside the gene matches: 8. For the CDR3, the DNA is TGTGCCAGCCGTCGGGACAGCCTTTATAATTCACCCCTCCACTTT. Its protein product is CASRRDSLYNSPLHF.

This rearrangement joins TRBV7-8 to TRBJ1-2; D call uncertain. Trimming pared 0 bases from V and 4 bases from J, leaving 12 bases between. The CDR3 is made up of 15 amino acids. CDR1 SGHVS and CDR2 FQNEAQ come from the germline V gene. In DNA, the CDR3 is TGTGCCAGCAGCTTAGCGACGTGGGCACCCTATGGCTACACCTTC. Encoded protein: CASSLATWAPYGYTF.

This chain links TRBV7-9 with TRBJ2-5, with TRBD2 matching over 7 bases. Germline CDR1 reads SEHNR; CDR2 reads FQNEAQ (reference sequence). The CDR3 runs to 14 residues. With V trimmed by 5 bases and J by 2 bases, 5 bases remained unmatched. The CDR3 loop reads CASSRRGVQETQYF. The CDR3 nucleotides are TGTGCCAGCAGCAGACGGGGGGTACAAGAGACCCAGTACTTC.

The rearrangement uses TRBV10-2 and TRBJ1-1; D not certain. Germline values: CDR1 WSHSY, CDR2 SAAADI. Trimming cost V 6 bases and J 1 base, with 12 bases left between them. The CDR3 spans 14 residues. This chain's CDR3 is CASRGRGANTEAFF. The CDR3 nucleotides are TGCGCCAGCAGGGGCCGGGGAGCGAACACTGAAGCTTTCTTT.

The chain is built from TRBV7-8 and TRBJ2-2; 9 bases map to TRBD2. This CDR3 comprises 19 residues. J gave up 5 bases and V 3 bases, and 16 bases lay outside the gene matches. CDR1 is SGHVS, CDR2 FQNEAQ, per germline. Here the CDR3 DNA reads TGTGCCAGCAGCTTGCGGGCGGGAGGGCCTTCTTGGGGGACCGGGGAGCTGTTTTTT. This encodes CASSLRAGGPSWGTGELFF.

This sequence joins TRBV7-9 and TRBJ1-4; D might be TRBD1 (5 bases). Germline V lookup: CDR1 SEHNR, CDR2 FQNEAQ (reference sequence). The CDR3 has 13 residues. Trimming stripped 4 bases from V and 8 bases from J, with 11 bases between. This CDR3 reads CASSYRSGEKLFF. The CDR3 DNA follows: TGTGCCAGCAGCTACAGGAGCGGCGAAAAACTGTTTTTT. Variable domain in full (rest from reference TRBV7-9 and TRBJ1-4): DTGVSQNPRHKITKRGQNVTFRCDPISEHNRLYWYRQTLGQGPEFLTYFQNEAQLEKSRLLSDRFSAERPKGSFSTLEIQRTEQGDSAMYLCASSYRSGEKLFFGSGTQLSVL.

This clone was found once. The chain carries TRBV2 and TRBJ1-5; 10 bases fit TRBD1. The germline gives CDR1 SNHLY, CDR2 FYNNEI. This CDR3 is 14 amino acids long. J was trimmed by 6 bases and V by 6 bases; bases with no gene match: 5. The CDR3 nucleotides read TGTGCCAGCAGAGGGACAGGGGAAGCTCAGCCCCAGCATTTT. Translated, it gives CASRGTGEAQPQHF.

This chain links TRBV7-3 with TRBJ1-2, with D maybe TRBD1 (5 bases). Germline loops: CDR1 SGHTA, CDR2 FQGTGA. This CDR3 spans 13 amino acids. Trimming took 2 bases from V and 6 from J, leaving 10 bases between them. DNA of the CDR3: TGTGCCAGCAGCTTAGACAGACTCCATGGCTACACCTTC. Translated: CASSLDRLHGYTF.

The gene calls are TRBV5-1 and TRBJ2-2; 10 nucleotides align to TRBD2. CDR3 length: 15 residues. Per the germline V gene, CDR1 is SGHRS and CDR2 is YFSETQ. V shed 4 bases, J shed 5 bases, and the junction held 5 bases outside the gene matches. The chain's CDR3 is CASSGGLATTGELFF. DNA for the CDR3: TGCGCCAGCAGCGGGGGACTAGCGACGACCGGGGAGCTGTTTTTT. Filled out from reference TRBV5-1 and TRBJ2-2, the complete variable domain reads KAGVTQTPRYLIKTRGQQVTLSCSPISGHRSVSWYQQTPGQGLQFLFEYFSETQRNKGNFPGRFSGRQFSNSRSEMNVSTLELGDSALYLCASSGGLATTGELFFGEGSRLTVL.

The table lists this clone with a few counts. The chain is built from TRBV2 and TRBJ2-3, with D perhaps matching TRBD1 (6 bases). CDR1 and CDR2 (germline): SNHLY, FYNNEI. The CDR3 contains 18 residues. Trimming took 7 bases from V and 3 from J, leaving 26 bases between them. CDR3 region: CASTRGTLTGSRTDTQYF. The DNA for the CDR3 is TGTGCCAGCACGCGAGGGACACTAACGGGATCTCGGACAGATACGCAGTATTTT.

The V call is TRBV9, the J call TRBJ2-4; D remains ambiguous. The V and J ends lost 0 bases and 3 bases respectively, with 7 bases between them. Germline CDR1 reads SGDLS; CDR2 reads YYNGEE. The CDR3 length is 14 residues. CDR3 amino acids: CASSVGVGKNIQYF. For the CDR3, the DNA is TGTGCCAGCAGCGTAGGTGTAGGCAAAAACATTCAGTACTTC.

The gene calls are TRBV6-5 and TRBJ2-5, with 7 bases that match TRBD1. Germline CDR1 is MNHEY and CDR2 is SVGAGI. The CDR3 is 15 residues long. V trimming: 1 base; J trimming: 2 bases; junction bases outside the gene matches: 4. The CDR3 loop reads CASSYYMGQQETQYF. Here the CDR3 DNA reads TGTGCCAGCAGTTACTACATGGGACAGCAAGAGACCCAGTACTTC.

The V call is TRBV5-6, the J call TRBJ1-1; D perhaps matches TRBD1 (6 bases). The CDR3 is 15 residues long. Trimming took off 1 base at V and 0 bases at J, with 10 bases between the two ends. CDR1 and CDR2 from the germline V gene are SGHDT and YYEEEE. DNA of the CDR3: TGTGCCAGCAGCTTGAGGGGGTACATGAACACTGAAGCTTTCTTT. It codes for CASSLRGYMNTEAFF. The full variable domain, rest sourced from reference TRBV5-6 and TRBJ1-1, is DAGVTQSPTHLIKTRGQQVTLRCSPKSGHDTVSWYQQALGQGPQFIFQYYEEEERQRGNFPDRFSGHQFPNYSSELNVNALLLGDSALYLCASSLRGYMNTEAFFGQGTRLTVV.

The rearrangement joins TRBV4-3 to TRBJ2-7; the match to TRBD1 covers 9 bases. V was pared by 1 base and J by 5 bases, with 6 bases of the junction left unmatched. The CDR3 spans 15 residues. CDR1 LGHNA and CDR2 YSLEER come from the germline V gene. The CDR3 DNA reads TGCGCCAGCAGCCAAGCCGGGACAGGGATCCACGAGCAGTACTTC. This gives the protein CASSQAGTGIHEQYF.